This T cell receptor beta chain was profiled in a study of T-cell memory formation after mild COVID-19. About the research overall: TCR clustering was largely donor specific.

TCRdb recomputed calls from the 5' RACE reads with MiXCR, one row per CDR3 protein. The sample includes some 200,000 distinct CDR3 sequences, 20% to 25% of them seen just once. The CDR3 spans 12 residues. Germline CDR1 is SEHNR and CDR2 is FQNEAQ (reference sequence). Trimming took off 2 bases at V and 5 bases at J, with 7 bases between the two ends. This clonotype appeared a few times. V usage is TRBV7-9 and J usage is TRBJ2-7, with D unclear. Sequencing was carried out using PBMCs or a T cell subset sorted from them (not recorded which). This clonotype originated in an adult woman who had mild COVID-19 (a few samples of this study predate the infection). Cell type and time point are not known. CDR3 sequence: CASSLLGDEQYF. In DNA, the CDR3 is TGTGCCAGCAGCTTATTAGGCGACGAGCAGTACTTC.